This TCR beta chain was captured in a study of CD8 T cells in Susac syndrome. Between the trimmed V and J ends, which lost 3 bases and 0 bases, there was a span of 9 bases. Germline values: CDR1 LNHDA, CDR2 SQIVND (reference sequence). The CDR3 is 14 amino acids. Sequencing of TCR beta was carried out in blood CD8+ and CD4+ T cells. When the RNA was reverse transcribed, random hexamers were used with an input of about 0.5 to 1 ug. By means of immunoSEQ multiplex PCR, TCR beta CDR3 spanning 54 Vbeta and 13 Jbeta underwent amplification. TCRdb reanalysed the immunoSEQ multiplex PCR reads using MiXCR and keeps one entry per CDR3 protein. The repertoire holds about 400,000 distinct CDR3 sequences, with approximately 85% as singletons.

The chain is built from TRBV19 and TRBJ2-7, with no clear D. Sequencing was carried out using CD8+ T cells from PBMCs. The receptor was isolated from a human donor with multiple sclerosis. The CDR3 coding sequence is TGTGCCAGTAGTATCGGAGTGGGCTCCTACGAGCAGTACTTC. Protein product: CASSIGVGSYEQYF.